One sample yielded the 27 T cell receptor beta chains listed below, sequenced in a study of identical twins. TCRdb independently ran MiXCR on the 5' RACE reads; one entry per CDR3 protein. Here the sample spans around 480,000 distinct CDR3 sequences, about 13% being singletons. This sample also belongs to another study, concerning yellow fever vaccine responses in identical twins.

Sequences were obtained from CD4+ T cells sorted from blood. The receptors here all came from a woman under 30 in good health.

The chain couples TRBV7-2 to TRBJ2-3, with D perhaps TRBD2 (6 bases). Germline V lookup: CDR1 SGHTA, CDR2 FQGNSA. V shed 2 bases and J shed 5 bases, with 11 bases lying between them. This CDR3 comprises 14 residues. The CDR3 nucleotides are TGTGCCAGCAGCTTACGTACGGGGGTAGATACGCAGTATTTT. Its translation is CASSLRTGVDTQYF.

This clonotype was observed a handful of times. This rearrangement joins TRBV20-1 to TRBJ2-7; the D is unclear. V was shortened by 1 base and J by 6 bases, with 10 bases between the two germline ends. This CDR3 contains 12 residues. The germline V gene has CDR1 DFQATT and CDR2 SNEGSKA (reference sequence). Here the CDR3 reads CSARGGVGEQYF. Written as DNA, the CDR3 is TGCAGTGCTAGAGGTGGGGTAGGCGAGCAGTACTTC.

This clonotype appeared a few times. The chain carries TRBV6-8 and TRBJ2-7, with 10 bases matching TRBD1. V shed 7 bases, J shed 0 bases, and the junction held 18 bases outside the gene matches. The CDR3 covers 19 residues. Per germline, CDR1 MNHGY and CDR2 SAAAGT. This CDR3 is CASTLRETGGASSSYEQYF. The DNA of the CDR3 is TGTGCCAGCACCCTAAGGGAGACAGGGGGCGCCTCGAGCTCCTACGAGCAGTACTTC.

This rearrangement joins TRBV6-1 to TRBJ2-3, with D unclear. CDR3 length: 15 residues. Germline CDR1 reads MNHNS; CDR2 reads SASEGT. V was clipped by 6 bases and J by 2 bases, with 15 bases between them. The CDR3 sequence: CASRTVAGPTDTQYF. The DNA for the CDR3 is TGTGCCAGCAGGACCGTTGCCGGTCCCACAGATACGCAGTATTTT.

This clonotype was counted ten times or more. The J gene is TRBJ1-5, the V gene TRBV10-3; perhaps TRBD1 as D (6 bases). The CDR3 loop spans 15 amino acids. V lost 6 bases, J lost 6 bases, and 18 bases lay in between. Germline-derived CDR1 and CDR2 are ENHRY and SYGVKD. The CDR3 loop reads CAISANREEGQPQHF. The CDR3 DNA reads as TGTGCCATCAGCGCTAACAGGGAAGAAGGTCAGCCCCAGCATTTT.

The V and J genes are TRBV28 and TRBJ2-2, with D possibly being TRBD1 (8 bases). Germline assignment: CDR1 MDHEN and CDR2 SYDVKM. This CDR3 is built from 17 residues. V shed 5 bases and J shed 5 bases, with 21 bases lying between them. CDR3 region: CASSPRIGQGGTGELFF. The CDR3 nucleotides read TGTGCCAGCAGTCCCCGAATAGGACAGGGAGGGACCGGGGAGCTGTTTTTT.

The chain couples TRBV6-2 or TRBV6-3 to TRBJ1-2; TRBD1 agrees at 9 bases. This CDR3 is built from 18 residues. Germline-derived CDR1 and CDR2 are MNHEY and SVGEGT. The V gene end was trimmed by 6 bases and the J gene end by 7 bases; junction bases not matched to a gene: 21. CDR3 nucleotides: TGTGCCAGCAGCCCTAGGGACAGGGTTATTCAGTACGGTGGTGGCTACACCTTC. Its translation: CASSPRDRVIQYGGGYTF.

The chain employs TRBV5-1 and TRBJ2-6; D call uncertain. The germline V and J ends were trimmed by 1 base and 0 bases, with 8 bases remaining between them. In germline, CDR1 is SGHRS, CDR2 YFSETQ. This CDR3 region has 16 residues. The CDR3, as DNA: TGCGCCAGCAGCTTGCTGGCAGTCTCTGGGGCCAACGTCCTGACTTTC. Protein sequence: CASSLLAVSGANVLTF.

Points on this clonotype: At one end, the junction sequence differs from germline, possibly due to a read error. The J gene is TRBJ2-1, the V gene TRBV7-2; TRBD2 agrees at 9 bases. Germline V CDR1 and CDR2: SGHTA, FQGNSA. This CDR3 has 17 amino acids. The CDR3 sequence is CASSGALAGWSYSEQFF. Here the CDR3 DNA reads TGTGCCAGCAGCGGGGCCCTAGCGGGGTGGTCCTACAGTGAGCAGTTCTTC. The full variable domain, completed using reference TRBV7-2 and TRBJ2-1, is GAGVSQSPSNKVTEKGKDVELRCDPISGHTALYWYRQSLGQGLEFLIYFQGNSAPDKSGLPSDRFSAERTGGSVSTLTIQRTQQEDSAVYLCASSGALAGWSYSEQFFGPGTRLTVL.

The chain recombines TRBV4-2 with TRBJ2-6; D is perhaps TRBD2 (5 bases). There are 15 residues in the CDR3. Germline V CDR1 and CDR2: LGHNA, YNFKEQ. Trimming left V 5 bases short and J 4 bases short, with 12 bases between. CDR3: CASSNSGSGANVLTF. DNA of the CDR3: TGTGCCAGCAGCAACTCGGGGAGCGGGGCCAACGTCCTGACTTTC.

This clonotype was counted only a few times. The chain uses TRBV5-6 and TRBJ1-1; D is perhaps TRBD1 (5 bases). V shed 2 bases and J shed 2 bases, with 13 bases lying between them. Germline V gene lookup returns CDR1 SGHDT and CDR2 YYEEEE. The CDR3 runs to 15 residues. The CDR3 DNA follows: TGTGCCAGCAGCTTACGCTCGACAGTTAACACTGAAGCTTTCTTT. This encodes CASSLRSTVNTEAFF.

This chain links TRBV2 with TRBJ2-1; the match to TRBD2 covers 10 bases. J lost 9 bases, V lost 4 bases, and 6 bases had no gene match. The germline V gene has CDR1 SNHLY and CDR2 FYNNEI. The CDR3 runs to 14 residues. The CDR3 protein is CASSVLAGYGEQFF. The CDR3 bases are TGTGCCAGCAGTGTACTAGCGGGGTACGGTGAGCAGTTCTTC.

The chain is built from TRBV6-5 and TRBJ2-1; possibly TRBD2 for D (6 bases). With 2 bases removed from V and 3 bases from J, the gap between germline ends came to 11 bases. Germline V CDR1 and CDR2: MNHEY, SVGAGI. The CDR3 is made up of 15 amino acids. In nucleotides, the CDR3 is TGTGCCAGCAGTTACGCCGGACTACTCTACAATGAGCAGTTCTTC. Protein: CASSYAGLLYNEQFF.

This clonotype was picked up a small number of times. The chain joins TRBV6-5 to TRBJ1-6; 8 bases are a match to TRBD1. Germline CDR1 and CDR2: MNHEY and SVGAGI. Trimming cost V 7 bases and J 10 bases; bases outside gene matches: 12. The CDR3 consists of 15 residues. In DNA, the CDR3 is TGTGCCAGCACTCTACCGACAGGGGCTGGGTCACCCCTCCACTTT. Protein product: CASTLPTGAGSPLHF.

This clonotype was found a few times. The CDR3 reads CASSLGGAGSVYEQYF. The CDR3 DNA is TGTGCCAGCAGCTTAGGTGGAGCGGGATCTGTTTACGAGCAGTACTTC. This chain connects TRBV7-8 to TRBJ2-7; 7 nucleotides match TRBD2. The germline V gene has CDR1 SGHVS and CDR2 FQNEAQ. The CDR3 has 16 amino acids. Trimming took 1 base from V and 4 from J; bases not matched to a gene: 10.

This clonotype has more than one count but fewer than ten. V is TRBV7-2 and J is TRBJ2-3; perhaps TRBD2 as D (6 bases). Germline V gene data show CDR1 as SGHTA and CDR2 as FQGNSA. The CDR3 runs to 15 residues. Trimming stripped 2 bases from V and 4 bases from J, with 13 bases between. The DNA of the CDR3 is TGTGCCAGCAGCTTACAAGCCGGGAGAGCAGATACGCAGTATTTT. The encoded protein is CASSLQAGRADTQYF.

The rearrangement links TRBV5-4 to TRBJ2-5, with D perhaps assigned TRBD1 or TRBD2 (6 bases each). Deletions cut 4 bases from V and 3 bases from J, with 13 bases between. The CDR3 loop spans 14 amino acids. Germline assignment: CDR1 SGHNT and CDR2 YYREEE (reference sequence). In DNA form, the CDR3 reads TGTGCCAGCAGCCGTATCGGGGGCGAAGAGACCCAGTACTTC. This encodes CASSRIGGEETQYF.

In this sample, this clonotype turned up a few times. This sequence joins TRBV10-2 and TRBJ2-2; no clear D gene. V was shortened by 3 bases and J by 7 bases, with 12 bases between the two germline ends. This CDR3 comprises 14 residues. Per germline, CDR1 WSHSY and CDR2 SAAADI. In DNA form, the CDR3 reads TGCGCCAGCAGTGACACAAGACACGGCGGGGAGCTGTTTTTT. Translated, it gives CASSDTRHGGELFF.

V gene TRBV11-2 combines with J gene TRBJ1-6, with D uncertain. CDR3 size: 14 residues. Trimming pared 5 bases from V and 5 bases from J, leaving 10 bases between. In germline, CDR1 is SGHAT, CDR2 FQNNGV. As DNA, the CDR3 is TGTGCCAGCAGCCGGACTCTGGATAATTCACCCCTCCACTTT. This codes for CASSRTLDNSPLHF.

A single count supports this clonotype. The chain combines TRBV5-5 with TRBJ2-7, with TRBD1 matching over 8 bases. CDR3 size: 15 residues. The V and J ends lost 4 bases and 2 bases, in that order; junction bases with no gene match: 8. In germline, CDR1 is SGHKS, CDR2 YYEKEE (reference sequence). CDR3 sequence reads: CASSRSRGPAYEQYF. The DNA for the CDR3 is TGTGCCAGCAGCCGGAGCAGGGGGCCCGCCTACGAGCAGTACTTC.

This clonotype was observed many times. CDR3 nucleotide sequence: TGTGCCACCAGTGATGGACTAGCGGGATACAATGAGCAGTTCTTC. This encodes CATSDGLAGYNEQFF. The chain links TRBV24-1 to TRBJ2-1; TRBD2 matches 12 bases. This CDR3 has 15 residues. Germline CDR1 KGHDR, CDR2 SFDVKD. J lost 4 bases, V lost 3 bases, and 0 bases had no gene match.

This clonotype was counted between two and nine times. This rearrangement joins TRBV5-1 to TRBJ2-1, with TRBD2 identical over 13 bases. V dropped 2 bases and J dropped 6; count of bases not matched to a gene: 5. Germline CDR1 reads SGHRS; CDR2 reads YFSETQ. The CDR3 spans 16 residues. The chain's CDR3 is CASSLGTSGIGNEQFF. CDR3 in DNA: TGCGCCAGCAGCTTAGGGACTAGCGGGATAGGCAATGAGCAGTTCTTC.

This clonotype was observed a handful of times. The J gene is TRBJ1-2, the V gene TRBV20-1; D is perhaps TRBD1 (6 bases). Trimming took off 7 bases at V and 0 bases at J, with 12 bases between the two ends. Germline CDR1 and CDR2: DFQATT and SNEGSKA (reference sequence). The CDR3 runs to 13 residues. In DNA form, the CDR3 reads TGCAGTGTAGGGACACCATCTAACTATGGCTACACCTTC. This gives the protein CSVGTPSNYGYTF.

In its sample, this clonotype was seen a few times. This sequence joins TRBV20-1 and TRBJ2-3, with no clear D. V dropped 1 base and J dropped 4 bases, with 12 bases sitting between them. Germline V gene sequence: CDR1 DFQATT, CDR2 SNEGSKA (reference sequence). The length of the CDR3 is 14 residues. The CDR3 DNA follows: TGCAGTGCTAGAGTAACCTCCCGGGCAGATACGCAGTATTTT. This encodes CSARVTSRADTQYF.

The rearrangement links TRBV12-3 or TRBV12-4 to TRBJ1-5; possibly TRBD1 for D (6 bases). Trimming stripped 3 bases from V and 7 bases from J, with 13 bases between. The CDR3 sequence is 14 residues long. The CDR3 sequence is CASSFRQVGQPQHF. CDR3 DNA: TGTGCCAGCAGTTTCAGACAGGTTGGGCAGCCCCAGCATTTT.

Many counts were recorded for this clonotype. The genes are TRBV29-1 and TRBJ2-7, with 7 bases lining up with TRBD1. From germline, CDR1 is SQVTM and CDR2 ANQGSEA. With V trimmed by 7 bases and J by 2 bases, 14 bases remained unmatched. The CDR3 is 15 residues long. The CDR3, as DNA: TGCAGCGCCCCTATTGACTGGGACAGTGCCTACGAGCAGTACTTC. Residues: CSAPIDWDSAYEQYF.

Here the CDR3 DNA reads TGTGCCAGCTCACCAAGGGCACCCATGGGGGGCGAGGGTGAGCAGTACTTC. Protein: CASSPRAPMGGEGEQYF. The rearrangement links TRBV18 to TRBJ2-7; the D gene could be TRBD1 or TRBD2 (6 bases each). The V and J ends lost 2 bases and 7 bases respectively, with 24 bases between them. Germline V lookup: CDR1 KGHSH, CDR2 LQKENI. CDR3 length: 17 amino acids.